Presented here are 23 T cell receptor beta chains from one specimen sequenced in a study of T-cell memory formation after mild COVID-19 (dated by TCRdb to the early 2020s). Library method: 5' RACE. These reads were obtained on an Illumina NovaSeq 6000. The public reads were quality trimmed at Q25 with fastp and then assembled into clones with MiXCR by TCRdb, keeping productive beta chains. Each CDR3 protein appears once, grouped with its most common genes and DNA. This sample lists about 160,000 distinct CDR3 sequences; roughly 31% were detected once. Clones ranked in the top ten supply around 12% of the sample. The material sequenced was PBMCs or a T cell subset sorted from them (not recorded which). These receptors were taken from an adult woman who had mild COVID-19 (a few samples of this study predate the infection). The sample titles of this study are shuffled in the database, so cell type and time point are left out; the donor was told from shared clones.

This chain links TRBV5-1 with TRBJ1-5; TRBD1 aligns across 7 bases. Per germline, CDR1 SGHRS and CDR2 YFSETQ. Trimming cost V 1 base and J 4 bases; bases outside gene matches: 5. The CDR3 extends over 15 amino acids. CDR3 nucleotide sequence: TGCGCCAGCAGCTTGTCCGGACAGGAGAATCAGCCCCAGCATTTT. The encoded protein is CASSLSGQENQPQHF.

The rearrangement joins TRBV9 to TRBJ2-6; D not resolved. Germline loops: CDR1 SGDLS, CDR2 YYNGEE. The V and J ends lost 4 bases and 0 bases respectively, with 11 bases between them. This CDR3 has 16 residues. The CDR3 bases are TGTGCCAGCAGCCTCCTTGGTGGCTCTGGGGCCAACGTCCTGACTTTC. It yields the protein CASSLLGGSGANVLTF.

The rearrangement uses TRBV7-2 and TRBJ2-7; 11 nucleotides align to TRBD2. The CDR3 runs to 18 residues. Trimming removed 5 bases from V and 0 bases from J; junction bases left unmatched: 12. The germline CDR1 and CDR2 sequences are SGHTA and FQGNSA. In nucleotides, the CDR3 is TGTGCCAGCAGCCCCCCCGGACTAGCGGGTGGCCCCTCCTACGAGCAGTACTTC. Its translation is CASSPPGLAGGPSYEQYF.

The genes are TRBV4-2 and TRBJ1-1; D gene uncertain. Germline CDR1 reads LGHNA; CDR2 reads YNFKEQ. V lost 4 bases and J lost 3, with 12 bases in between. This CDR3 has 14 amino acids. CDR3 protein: CASSPGPGDTEAFF. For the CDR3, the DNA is TGTGCCAGCAGCCCCGGCCCTGGGGACACTGAAGCTTTCTTT.

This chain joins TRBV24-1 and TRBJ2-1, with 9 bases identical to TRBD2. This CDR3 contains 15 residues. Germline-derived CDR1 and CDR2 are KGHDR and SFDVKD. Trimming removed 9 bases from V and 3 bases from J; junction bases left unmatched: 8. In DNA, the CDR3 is TGTGCCACCTCAGACGGTAGCGGGGGCTACAATGAGCAGTTCTTC. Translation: CATSDGSGGYNEQFF.

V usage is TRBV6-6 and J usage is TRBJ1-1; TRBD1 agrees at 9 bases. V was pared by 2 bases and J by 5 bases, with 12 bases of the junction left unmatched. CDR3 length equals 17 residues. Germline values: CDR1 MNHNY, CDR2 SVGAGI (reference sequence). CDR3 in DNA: TGTGCCAGCAGTTACCCGAGCTCGACAGGGGGAGGGACTGAAGCTTTCTTT. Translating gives CASSYPSSTGGGTEAFF.

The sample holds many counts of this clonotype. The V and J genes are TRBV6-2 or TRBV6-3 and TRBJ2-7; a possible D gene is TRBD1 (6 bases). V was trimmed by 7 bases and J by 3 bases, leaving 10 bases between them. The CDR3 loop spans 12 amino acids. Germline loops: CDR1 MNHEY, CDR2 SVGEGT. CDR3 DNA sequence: TGTGCCAGCAAGGGGGAGAACTACGAGCAGTACTTC. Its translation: CASKGENYEQYF.

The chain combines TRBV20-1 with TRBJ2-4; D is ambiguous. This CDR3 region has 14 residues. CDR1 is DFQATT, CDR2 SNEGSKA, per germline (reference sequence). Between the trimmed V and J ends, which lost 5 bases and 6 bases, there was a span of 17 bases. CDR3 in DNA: TGCAGTGCTCGACGCCCTTCAGTTGTAAACATTCAGTACTTC. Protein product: CSARRPSVVNIQYF.

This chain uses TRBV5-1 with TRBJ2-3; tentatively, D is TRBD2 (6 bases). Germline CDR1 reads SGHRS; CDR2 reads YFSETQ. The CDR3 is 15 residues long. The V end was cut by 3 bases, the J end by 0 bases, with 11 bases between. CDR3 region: CASSWGGVSTDTQYF. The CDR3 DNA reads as TGCGCCAGCAGCTGGGGCGGGGTAAGCACAGATACGCAGTATTTT.

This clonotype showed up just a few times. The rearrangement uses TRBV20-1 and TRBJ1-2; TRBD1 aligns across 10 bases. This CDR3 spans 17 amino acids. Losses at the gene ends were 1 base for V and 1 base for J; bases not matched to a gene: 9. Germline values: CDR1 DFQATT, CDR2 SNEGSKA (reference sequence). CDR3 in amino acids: CSARATGTGAFNYGYTF. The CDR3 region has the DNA TGCAGTGCTAGAGCTACCGGGACAGGGGCTTTTAACTATGGCTACACCTTC.

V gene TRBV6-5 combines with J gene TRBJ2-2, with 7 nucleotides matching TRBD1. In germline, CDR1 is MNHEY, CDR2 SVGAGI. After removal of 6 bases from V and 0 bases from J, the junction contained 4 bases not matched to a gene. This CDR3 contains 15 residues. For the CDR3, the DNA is TGTGCCAGCAGATTGACAGGGACGAACACCGGGGAGCTGTTTTTT. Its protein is CASRLTGTNTGELFF.

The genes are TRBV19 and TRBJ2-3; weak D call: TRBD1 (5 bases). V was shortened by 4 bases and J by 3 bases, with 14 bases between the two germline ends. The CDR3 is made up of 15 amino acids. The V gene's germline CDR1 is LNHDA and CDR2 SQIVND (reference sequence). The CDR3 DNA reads TGTGCCAGTAGTACCGCTTGGGGCGGTACAGATACGCAGTATTTT. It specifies CASSTAWGGTDTQYF.

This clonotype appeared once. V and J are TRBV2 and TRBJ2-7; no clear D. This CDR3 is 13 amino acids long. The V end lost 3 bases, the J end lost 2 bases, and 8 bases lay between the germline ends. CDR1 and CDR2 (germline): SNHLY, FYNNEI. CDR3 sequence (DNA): TGTGCCAGCAGTGACGGGTTTACCTACGAGCAGTACTTC. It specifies CASSDGFTYEQYF.

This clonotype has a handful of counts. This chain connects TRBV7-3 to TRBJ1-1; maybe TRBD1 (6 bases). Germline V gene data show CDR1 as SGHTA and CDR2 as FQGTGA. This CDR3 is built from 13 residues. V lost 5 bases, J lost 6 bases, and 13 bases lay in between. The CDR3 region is CASSLDGGPEAFF. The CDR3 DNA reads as TGTGCCAGCAGCCTGGACGGGGGCCCTGAAGCTTTCTTT. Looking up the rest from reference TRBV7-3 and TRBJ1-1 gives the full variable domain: GAGVSQTPSNKVTEKGKYVELRCDPISGHTALYWYRQSLGQGPEFLIYFQGTGAADDSGLPNDRFFAVRPEGSVSTLKIQRTERGDSAVYLCASSLDGGPEAFFGQGTRLTVV.

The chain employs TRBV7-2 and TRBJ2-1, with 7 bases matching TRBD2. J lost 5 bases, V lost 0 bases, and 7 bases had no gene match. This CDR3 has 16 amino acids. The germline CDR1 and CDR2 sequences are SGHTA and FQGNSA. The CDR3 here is CASSLAGLAVHNEQFF. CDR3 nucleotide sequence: TGTGCCAGCAGCTTAGCGGGGCTAGCGGTCCACAATGAGCAGTTCTTC.

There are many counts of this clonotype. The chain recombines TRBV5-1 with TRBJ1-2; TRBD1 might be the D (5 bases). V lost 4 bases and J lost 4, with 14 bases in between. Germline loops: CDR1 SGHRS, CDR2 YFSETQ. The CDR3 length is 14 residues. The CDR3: CASSDTQGIYGYTF. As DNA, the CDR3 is TGCGCCAGCAGCGACACTCAGGGTATCTATGGCTACACCTTC.

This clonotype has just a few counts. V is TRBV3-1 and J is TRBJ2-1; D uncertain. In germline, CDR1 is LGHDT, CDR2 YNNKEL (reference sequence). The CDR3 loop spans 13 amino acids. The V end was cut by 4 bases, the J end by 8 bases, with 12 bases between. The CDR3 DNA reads TGTGCCAGCAGCCCCTCTCATGACGATGAGCAGTTCTTC. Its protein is CASSPSHDDEQFF.

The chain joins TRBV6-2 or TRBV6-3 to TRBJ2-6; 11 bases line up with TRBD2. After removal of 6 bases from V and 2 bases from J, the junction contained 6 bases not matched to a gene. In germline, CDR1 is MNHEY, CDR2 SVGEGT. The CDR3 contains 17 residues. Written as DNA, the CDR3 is TGTGCCAGCAGCCTACTAGCGGGAGTCCCTGGGGCCAACGTCCTGACTTTC. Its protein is CASSLLAGVPGANVLTF.

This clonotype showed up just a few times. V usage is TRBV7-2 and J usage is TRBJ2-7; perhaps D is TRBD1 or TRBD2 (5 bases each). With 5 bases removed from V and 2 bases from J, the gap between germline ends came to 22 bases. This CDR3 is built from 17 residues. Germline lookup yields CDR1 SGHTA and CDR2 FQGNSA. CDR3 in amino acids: CASSIRGPRGSPYEQYF. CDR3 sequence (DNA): TGTGCCAGCAGCATTAGGGGACCAAGGGGTTCACCCTACGAGCAGTACTTC.

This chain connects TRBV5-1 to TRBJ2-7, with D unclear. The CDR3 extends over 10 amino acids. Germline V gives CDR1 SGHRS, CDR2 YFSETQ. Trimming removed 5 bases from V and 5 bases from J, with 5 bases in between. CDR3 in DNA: TGCGCCAGCAGACGGGACGAGCAGTACTTC. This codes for CASRRDEQYF. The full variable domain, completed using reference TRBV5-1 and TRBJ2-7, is KAGVTQTPRYLIKTRGQQVTLSCSPISGHRSVSWYQQTPGQGLQFLFEYFSETQRNKGNFPGRFSGRQFSNSRSEMNVSTLELGDSALYLCASRRDEQYFGPGTRLTVT.

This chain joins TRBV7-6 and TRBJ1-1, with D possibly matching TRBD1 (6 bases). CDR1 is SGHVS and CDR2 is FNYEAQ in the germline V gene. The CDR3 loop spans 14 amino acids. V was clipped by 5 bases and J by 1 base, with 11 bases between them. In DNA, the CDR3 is TGTGCCAGCAGCCCCATGACAGGGAACACTGAAGCTTTCTTT. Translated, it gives CASSPMTGNTEAFF.

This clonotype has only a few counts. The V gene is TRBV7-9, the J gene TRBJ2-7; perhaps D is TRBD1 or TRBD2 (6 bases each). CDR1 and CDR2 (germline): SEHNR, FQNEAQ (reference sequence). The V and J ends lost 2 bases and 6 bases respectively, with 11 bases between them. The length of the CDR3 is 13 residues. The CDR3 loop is CASSLMGGGEQYF. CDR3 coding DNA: TGTGCCAGCAGCTTAATGGGGGGCGGCGAGCAGTACTTC.

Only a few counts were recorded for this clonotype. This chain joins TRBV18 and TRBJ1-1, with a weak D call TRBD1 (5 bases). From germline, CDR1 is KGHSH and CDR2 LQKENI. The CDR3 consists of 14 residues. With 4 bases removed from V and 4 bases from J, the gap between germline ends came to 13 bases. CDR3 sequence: CASSLSRDGTEAFF. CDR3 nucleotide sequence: TGTGCCAGCTCACTCTCCCGGGACGGCACTGAAGCTTTCTTT.